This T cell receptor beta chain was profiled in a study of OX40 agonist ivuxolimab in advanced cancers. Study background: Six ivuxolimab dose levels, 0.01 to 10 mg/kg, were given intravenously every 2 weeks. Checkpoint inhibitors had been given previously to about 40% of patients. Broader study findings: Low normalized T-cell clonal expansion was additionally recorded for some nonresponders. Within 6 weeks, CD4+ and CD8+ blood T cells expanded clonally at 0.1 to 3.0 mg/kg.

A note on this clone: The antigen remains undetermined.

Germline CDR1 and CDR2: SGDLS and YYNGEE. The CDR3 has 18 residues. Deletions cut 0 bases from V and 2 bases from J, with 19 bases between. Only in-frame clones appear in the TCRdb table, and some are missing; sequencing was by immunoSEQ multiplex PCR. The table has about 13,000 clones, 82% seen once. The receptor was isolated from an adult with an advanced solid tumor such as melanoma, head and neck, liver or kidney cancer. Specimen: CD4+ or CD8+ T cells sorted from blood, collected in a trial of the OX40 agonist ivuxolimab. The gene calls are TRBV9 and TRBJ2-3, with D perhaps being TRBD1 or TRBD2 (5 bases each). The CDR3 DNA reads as TGTGCCAGCAGCGTAGAGGCCCTCGTTTCCGGGGCCACAGATACGCAGTATTTT. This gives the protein CASSVEALVSGATDTQYF.